Sequencing of this TCR beta chain was carried out in a study of regulatory T cells in long-lasting Graves disease. Through Arm-PCR of CDR3 regions and iRepertoire HTBI primers, TCR beta libraries were built. MiXCR, run by TCRdb on the multiplex PCR reads, gives a single entry per CDR3 protein. The sample includes around 420,000 distinct CDR3 sequences, approximately 16% of them seen just once. CDR3 length: 17 residues. The germline V gene has CDR1 MNHNS and CDR2 SASEGT. With V trimmed by 7 bases and J by 2 bases, 12 bases remained unmatched. Stated time point: newly diagnosed GD, antithyroid drugs for less than 3 months. The authors made the TCR library using RNA they extracted from PBMCs. The data also belong to a second study, concerning T cells in Graves' hyperthyroidism and ophthalmopathy.

V and J are TRBV6-1 and TRBJ2-1, with 9 bases aligning to TRBD1. Sequencing was performed on peripheral blood mononuclear cells (PBMCs), taken at new diagnosis, from a patient treated with antithyroid drugs. The TCR was taken from a woman aged 35 to 49 with Graves disease. In nucleotides, the CDR3 is TGTGCCAGCAATAAAAGGAGGGGACAGGGTCCCTACAATGAGCAGTTCTTC. Amino acids: CASNKRRGQGPYNEQFF.